Given below is one T cell receptor (beta chain) in context. Antigen: not known. This entry belongs to a study of shared clonotypes between healthy human individuals. Original processing notes: For the immunoSEQ data, sequences were junction-only without quality scores, so filtering differed. Measured with immunoSEQ multiplex PCR; TCRdb has only the in-frame clones, and not every one. D and trimming come from the DNA, and the V and J calls and clone size come from that table. The sample has 650,000 to 800,000 clones, 90% to 95% seen once; the top ten hold approximately 22%. Findings and limits, study-wide: Against clonotypes common to all four donors, non-shared ones had lower generation probabilities. Naive subsets generally exceeded memory subsets in estimated richness.

With 4 bases removed from V and 0 bases from J, the gap between germline ends came to 13 bases. The germline V gene encodes CDR1 SEHNR and CDR2 FQNEAQ (reference sequence). The CDR3 runs to 15 residues. Naive CD8 cells were CD45RO-negative, positively selected for CCR7, excluding terminally differentiated effector memory CD45RA+ cells. Donors included only healthy HIV-negative adults lacking recent acute infections or vaccinations. This chain joins TRBV7-9 and TRBJ2-7; D unclear. Specimen: naive CD8+ T cells sorted from blood. This sequence originates from a man aged 25-40 years in good health. The CDR3 nucleotides are TGTGCCAGCAGCTCCTCGGCGTTTCACTCCTACGAGCAGTACTTC. Its protein is CASSSSAFHSYEQYF. The variable domain in full, completed from reference TRBV7-9 and TRBJ2-7, reads DTGVSQNPRHKITKRGQNVTFRCDPISEHNRLYWYRQTLGQGPEFLTYFQNEAQLEKSRLLSDRFSAERPKGSFSTLEIQRTEQGDSAMYLCASSSSAFHSYEQYFGPGTRLTVT.